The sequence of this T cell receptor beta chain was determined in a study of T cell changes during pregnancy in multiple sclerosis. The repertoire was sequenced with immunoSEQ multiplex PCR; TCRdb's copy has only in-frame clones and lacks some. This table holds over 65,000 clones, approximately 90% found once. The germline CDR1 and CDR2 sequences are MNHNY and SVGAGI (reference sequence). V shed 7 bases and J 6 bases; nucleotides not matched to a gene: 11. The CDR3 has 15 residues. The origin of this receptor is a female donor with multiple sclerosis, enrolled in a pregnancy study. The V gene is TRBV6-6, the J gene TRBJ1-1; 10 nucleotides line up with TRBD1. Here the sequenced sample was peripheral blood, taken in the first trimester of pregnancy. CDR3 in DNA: TGTGCCAGCACGAGTTTCCAGACAGGGGGCTCTGAAGCTTTCTTT. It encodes CASTSFQTGGSEAFF.